A single sample gave rise to the 21 T cell receptor beta chains below, sequenced in a study of CD8 T cells in Susac syndrome. Random hexamers were used to reverse transcribe the RNA input (about 0.5 to 1 ug). TCRdb itself ran the immunoSEQ multiplex PCR reads through MiXCR, one entry per CDR3 protein. In the table there are about 300,000 distinct CDR3 sequences, about nine tenths of which are singletons. Sequencing was performed on CD8+ T cells from PBMCs. Every receptor here comes from a human donor with multiple sclerosis.

J is TRBJ2-3 and V is TRBV24-1; a possible D gene is TRBD1 (6 bases). Trimming removed 0 bases at V and 1 base at J, with 10 bases between. CDR1 and CDR2 from the germline V gene are KGHDR and SFDVKD. This CDR3 region has 16 residues. For the CDR3, the DNA is TGTGCCACCAGTGATTTGATCAGGGGACGCACAGATACGCAGTATTTT. Residues: CATSDLIRGRTDTQYF.

The chain combines TRBV2 with TRBJ1-3; D may be TRBD1 (6 bases). The CDR3 extends over 13 amino acids. Between the trimmed V and J ends, which lost 7 bases and 4 bases, there was a span of 11 bases. Germline CDR1 SNHLY, CDR2 FYNNEI. The CDR3 protein is CASNREPGNTIYF. As DNA, the CDR3 is TGTGCCAGCAACAGGGAGCCCGGAAACACCATATATTTT.

The CDR3 loop is CASSQELAVSSYEQYF. DNA of the CDR3: TGTGCCAGCAGCCAAGAACTAGCAGTAAGCTCCTACGAGCAGTACTTC. The V and J genes are TRBV4-2 and TRBJ2-7; D perhaps matches TRBD2 (6 bases). V lost 0 bases and J lost 0, with 12 bases in between. This CDR3 contains 16 residues. Germline V gene data show CDR1 as LGHNA and CDR2 as YNFKEQ.

This sequence joins TRBV11-3 and TRBJ2-3; D gene ambiguous. The CDR3 is 13 residues long. Looked up from germline, CDR1 is SGHNT and CDR2 is YENEEA. The V end was cut by 7 bases, the J end by 6 bases, with 14 bases between. CDR3 sequence (DNA): TGTGCCAGCAAAGGACGAGGTGAGGATACGCAGTATTTT. Protein: CASKGRGEDTQYF.

This chain connects TRBV7-6 to TRBJ2-1; the D call may be TRBD1 or TRBD2 (6 bases each). This CDR3 has 13 amino acids. The ends were cut back, 3 bases at V and 7 bases at J, with 10 bases in the middle. Looked up from germline, CDR1 is SGHVS and CDR2 is FNYEAQ. Here the CDR3 reads CASSFGGRNEQFF. CDR3 nucleotides: TGTGCCAGCAGCTTTGGGGGGCGGAATGAGCAGTTCTTC.

CDR3: CASSSGSSNQPQHF. CDR3 in DNA: TGTGCCAGCAGCTCGGGGTCTAGCAATCAGCCCCAGCATTTT. This rearrangement joins TRBV7-9 to TRBJ1-5; D ambiguous. V was trimmed by 4 bases and J by 0 bases, leaving 7 bases between them. Germline V gene sequence: CDR1 SEHNR, CDR2 FQNEAQ (reference sequence). There are 14 residues in the CDR3.

In its sample, this clonotype was seen once. One end of the junction is discordant with germline, which a read error may explain. J is TRBJ2-3 and V is TRBV27; 11 nucleotides match TRBD2. The CDR3 is 17 amino acids. The germline V gene has CDR1 MNHEY and CDR2 SMNVEV (reference sequence). CDR3 protein: CTSSLSSGGVSTDTQYF. The CDR3 DNA reads as TGTACCAGCAGTTTAAGTAGCGGGGGGGTTAGCACAGATACGCAGTATTTT.

This clonotype was seen just once. This chain links TRBV27 with TRBJ2-7; D not certain. Germline-derived CDR1 and CDR2 are MNHEY and SMNVEV (reference sequence). The V end was cut by 5 bases, the J end by 6 bases, with 11 bases between. The CDR3 runs to 12 residues. The CDR3 spells CASSTRSGEQYF. The CDR3 nucleotides read TGTGCCAGCAGTACCCGTTCGGGCGAGCAGTACTTC.

V is TRBV28 and J is TRBJ2-1, with D perhaps TRBD2 (6 bases). The CDR3 runs to 12 residues. With 8 bases removed from V and 9 bases from J, the gap between germline ends came to 14 bases. CDR1 is MDHEN, CDR2 SYDVKM, per germline. DNA for the CDR3: TGTGCCAGCCGTTCCGGGACTTTTGAGCAGTTCTTC. Its protein product is CASRSGTFEQFF.

The chain links TRBV4-2 to TRBJ1-3; D call uncertain. The germline V and J ends were trimmed by 0 bases and 0 bases, with 9 bases remaining between them. The CDR3 consists of 16 residues. The germline CDR1 and CDR2 sequences are LGHNA and YNFKEQ. The CDR3 loop is CASSQDKRPSGNTIYF. The CDR3 DNA follows: TGTGCCAGCAGCCAAGATAAGCGTCCCTCTGGAAACACCATATATTTT.

V is TRBV7-2 and J is TRBJ2-7, with D perhaps TRBD2 (7 bases). In germline, CDR1 is SGHTA, CDR2 FQGNSA. The CDR3 is 15 amino acids. Trimming cost V 1 base and J 2 bases, with 12 bases left between them. The CDR3 DNA is TGTGCCAGCAGCTTAGTCGCGGGGGCAGCCTACGAGCAGTACTTC. It is translated as CASSLVAGAAYEQYF. Together with reference TRBV7-2 and TRBJ2-7, the CDR3 gives the full variable domain: GAGVSQSPSNKVTEKGKDVELRCDPISGHTALYWYRQSLGQGLEFLIYFQGNSAPDKSGLPSDRFSAERTGGSVSTLTIQRTQQEDSAVYLCASSLVAGAAYEQYFGPGTRLTVT.

This chain connects TRBV19 to TRBJ2-2; D is unclear. V was shortened by 7 bases and J by 4 bases, with 10 bases between the two germline ends. The CDR3 totals 13 residues. Germline V gene data show CDR1 as LNHDA and CDR2 as SQIVND (reference sequence). The CDR3 sequence: CASMMGTTGELFF. CDR3 nucleotide sequence: TGTGCCAGTATGATGGGAACCACCGGGGAGCTGTTTTTT.

V is TRBV4-1 and J is TRBJ1-5; D is ambiguous. CDR3 length: 14 residues. The germline V and J ends were trimmed by 4 bases and 3 bases, with 10 bases remaining between them. Germline-derived CDR1 and CDR2 are MGHRA and YSYEKL. CDR3 loop: CASSRWEVNQPQHF. The DNA for the CDR3 is TGCGCCAGCAGCCGGTGGGAGGTCAATCAGCCCCAGCATTTT.

The chain recombines TRBV20-1 with TRBJ2-1; 11 bases agree with TRBD1. Germline CDR1 and CDR2: DFQATT and SNEGSKA (reference sequence). The CDR3 runs 15 residues. The V and J ends lost 3 bases and 6 bases, in that order; junction bases with no gene match: 7. The CDR3 spells CSASSDRGRVNEQFF. The CDR3 DNA sequence: TGCAGTGCTAGCTCGGACAGGGGGCGTGTCAATGAGCAGTTCTTC.

This clonotype was observed a single time. The V call is TRBV27, the J call TRBJ2-7; either TRBD1 or TRBD2 may fit D (5 bases each). Germline lookup yields CDR1 MNHEY and CDR2 SMNVEV (reference sequence). Trimming shortened V by 6 bases and J by 2 bases, and 14 bases separated the two germline ends. The CDR3 consists of 14 residues. The CDR3 DNA is TGTGCCAGCAGAGAGTACCGGGGCCCCTACGAGCAGTACTTC. Its translation: CASREYRGPYEQYF.

V usage is TRBV2 and J usage is TRBJ1-1; TRBD1 is a possible D gene (5 bases). There are 12 residues in the CDR3. CDR1 and CDR2 (germline): SNHLY, FYNNEI. The V gene lost 7 bases and the J gene lost 4 bases, with 10 bases spanning the gap. The CDR3 bases are TGTGCCAGCAAAGGCGGGGGCACTGAAGCTTTCTTT. This translates into CASKGGGTEAFF. The full variable domain, completed using reference TRBV2 and TRBJ1-1, is EPEVTQTPSHQVTQMGQEVILRCVPISNHLYFYWYRQILGQKVEFLVSFYNNEISEKSEIFDDQFSVERPDGSNFTLKIRSTKLEDSAMYFCASKGGGTEAFFGQGTRLTVV.

The chain carries TRBV4-1 and TRBJ2-1; 9 nucleotides line up with TRBD2. The ends lost 0 bases at V and 8 bases at J; junction bases unmatched: 14. The CDR3 runs 18 residues. Germline loops: CDR1 MGHRA, CDR2 YSYEKL. CDR3 DNA: TGCGCCAGCAGCCAAGAATTGTCCCATGGCGGGGGGGTCGATGAGCAGTTCTTC. It codes for CASSQELSHGGGVDEQFF.

This rearrangement joins TRBV30 to TRBJ1-6; possible D gene TRBD1, 5 bases. The CDR3 extends over 14 amino acids. Germline CDR1 reads GTSNPN; CDR2 reads SVGIG (reference sequence). The ends were cut back, 4 bases at V and 6 bases at J, with 13 bases in the middle. The CDR3 here is CAWKGIGTNSPLHF. For the CDR3, the DNA is TGTGCCTGGAAAGGAATAGGGACTAATTCACCCCTCCACTTT.

The chain links TRBV11-2 to TRBJ1-1; tentative D call: TRBD1 (6 bases). This CDR3 has 15 amino acids. The germline V gene has CDR1 SGHAT and CDR2 FQNNGV. Trimming left V 1 base short and J 1 base short, with 10 bases between. The CDR3: CASSLVPGQNTEAFF. The CDR3 DNA sequence: TGTGCCAGCAGCTTAGTCCCGGGACAGAACACTGAAGCTTTCTTT.

The rearrangement links TRBV30 to TRBJ1-1, with a possible D match to TRBD1 (5 bases). V was shortened by 2 bases and J by 3 bases, with 10 bases between the two germline ends. Germline CDR1 GTSNPN, CDR2 SVGIG (reference sequence). CDR3 length equals 13 residues. CDR3 in DNA: TGTGCCTGGAGTACCGTAGGGGACACTGAAGCTTTCTTT. Its protein product is CAWSTVGDTEAFF.

This chain uses TRBV27 with TRBJ2-2, with D maybe TRBD1 (5 bases). Germline assignment: CDR1 MNHEY and CDR2 SMNVEV (reference sequence). The CDR3 extends over 12 amino acids. V shed 5 bases and J shed 7 bases, with 8 bases lying between them. CDR3 in DNA: TGTGCCAGCAGTATCCAGGGCGGGGAGCTGTTTTTT. It specifies CASSIQGGELFF.